This record concerns one T cell receptor beta chain sequence. Its antigen is still unknown. In preparing the TRB cDNA libraries, 5' RACE with UMI labels was used. TCRdb re-called the 5' RACE reads and gives one entry per CDR3 protein, without DNA. The data include more than 100,000 distinct CDR3 sequences; the top ten clones carry 0.41%. The data belong to a study of CXCR3-negative and CXCR3-positive naive CD8 T cells. The study, taken as a whole, reports: Surface CD5 looked about the same in the naive subsets, so the authors worked out TCR strength from TRB CDR3 properties. Against CXCR3-negative naive cells, CXCR3-positive naive cells showed more hydrophobic TRB CDR3s.

By phenotype, naive CD8+ T cells were CD45RO-CCR7+CD27+CD95-. The CDR3 sequence is 20 residues long. The germline V gene encodes CDR1 SGHDN and CDR2 FVKESK. The sequencing input was naive CXCR3+ CD8+ T cells from blood. The subset was: CD45RO-CCR7+CD27+CD95- naive CD8+ T cells expressing CXCR3 (TNR3+). The source of this sequence is a human donor in good health. Some clones in this sample may be carry-over from other donors' samples. The rearrangement links TRBV14 to TRBJ2-5; TCRdb proposes TRBD1, but this gene call is untestable without DNA. CDR3 amino acids: CASSQEGFRGRRVIQETQYF.